A selection of T cell receptor beta chains follows, all from one sample in a study of blood T cell repertoires in COVID-19. The repertoire was sequenced with immunoSEQ multiplex PCR; TCRdb's copy has only in-frame clones and lacks some. The sample contains some 93,000 clones, approximately 86% of which appear only once. Sequenced sample: peripheral blood. These receptors originate from a man aged 60-69 years with acute or convalescent COVID-19. Each CDR3 is given with its conserved first and last residue. D genes are given only for firm matches. Where a row states a size, it is once, few, many or the class of an expanded clone; other rows omit it.

CDR3 DNA	CDR3 protein	clone size	J gene	V gene	D gene
TGTGCCAGCAGTTCCCTAGCCACACAACGGTACAATGAGCAGTTCTTC	CASSSLATQRYNEQFF	NA	TRBJ2-1	TRBV6-2/TRBV6-3	NA
TGTGCCAGCAGAGAGAGGCCCGGGACTGGCCGTAGCGAGCAGTACTTC	CASRERPGTGRSEQYF	NA	TRBJ2-7	TRBV2	NA
TGTGCCAGCAGCTTAGTCCCCGGACAGCCACACTATGGCTACACCTTC	CASSLVPGQPHYGYTF	NA	TRBJ1-2	TRBV11-2	NA
TGTGCCAGCAGTGATATGAGAGGCTCAACTAATGAAAAACTGTTTTTT	CASSDMRGSTNEKLFF	once	TRBJ1-4	TRBV2	NA
TGTGCCAGCAGCTTAACTTTAAGACAGAATAATTCACCCCTCCACTTT	CASSLTLRQNNSPLHF	NA	TRBJ1-6	TRBV7-2	NA
TGTGCCAGCAGCTTCCTAGCGGGAGGCTCTACAATTGAGCAGTTCTTC	CASSFLAGGSTIEQFF	NA	TRBJ2-1	TRBV5-4	TRBD2
TGCAGCGTAGCTCCGGGGGGCGCGAACACCGGGGAGCTGTTTTTT	CSVAPGGANTGELFF	once	TRBJ2-2	TRBV29-1	NA
TGTGCCAGCACACAGGGTCCACTGAACACTGAAGCTTTCTTT	CASTQGPLNTEAFF	NA	TRBJ1-1	TRBV7-2	NA
TGTGCCAGCAGTCCGGGTGGATCCGGGGCCAACGTCCTGACTTTC	CASSPGGSGANVLTF	NA	TRBJ2-6	TRBV7-7	NA
TGTGCCAGCAGCCCGGGACAGGTGGATCAGCCCCAGCATTTT	CASSPGQVDQPQHF	NA	TRBJ1-5	TRBV9	TRBD1
TGTGCCAGCAGCTTAGGTAGATCAGAGACCCAGTACTTC	CASSLGRSETQYF	NA	TRBJ2-5	TRBV11-2	NA
TGTGCCAGCAGTTTCCTACCGGGACAGGAGGGCTACACCTTC	CASSFLPGQEGYTF	NA	TRBJ1-2	TRBV27	TRBD1
TGTGCCAGCAGCCAGCGACTAGCGGGGCGGACTCAAGAGACCCAGTACTTC	CASSQRLAGRTQETQYF	NA	TRBJ2-5	TRBV7-2	TRBD2
TGTGCCAGCAGCTTAAGGAGAAGCACAGATACGCAGTATTTT	CASSLRRSTDTQYF	NA	TRBJ2-3	TRBV7-2	NA
TGTGCCAGCAGCTTACAATGGGACAGGGGCCTCTACGAGCAGTACTTC	CASSLQWDRGLYEQYF	NA	TRBJ2-7	TRBV11-2	TRBD1
TGTGCCAGCAGCCTACGGGGAGGGACAGATACGCAGTATTTT	CASSLRGGTDTQYF	few	TRBJ2-3	TRBV7-3	TRBD2
TGTGCCAGCAGCGTAGGACAATTACTGGGCGGCTACACCTTC	CASSVGQLLGGYTF	once	TRBJ1-2	TRBV9	NA
TGTGCCGGCCAATCAGGGGAGTGGGGCTACACCTTC	CAGQSGEWGYTF	NA	TRBJ1-2	TRBV30	NA
TGTGCCAGCAGCCAAGAAGGGGACATCAACTATGGCTACACCTTC	CASSQEGDINYGYTF	NA	TRBJ1-2	TRBV3-1/TRBV3-2	NA
TGTGCCTGGAGAGGGGGCCCGGGGGATGGCTACACCTTC	CAWRGGPGDGYTF	NA	TRBJ1-2	TRBV30	TRBD1
TGTGCCAGCCGTTCGGGGAACACAGATACGCAGTATTTT	CASRSGNTDTQYF	NA	TRBJ2-3	TRBV28	NA
TGTGCCAGCAGCGTGACAGATAGTCTAGAGACCCAGTACTTC	CASSVTDSLETQYF	NA	TRBJ2-5	TRBV9	NA
TGTGCCAGTAGTATACGGACACCTGCAACTAATGAAAAACTGTTTTTT	CASSIRTPATNEKLFF	NA	TRBJ1-4	TRBV19	NA
TGTGCCAGCAGCGCCGGTAGAATGAACACTGAAGCTTTCTTT	CASSAGRMNTEAFF	NA	TRBJ1-1	TRBV9	NA
TGTGCCAGCAGCCTACGGGTCGGGGAGCTGTTTTTT	CASSLRVGELFF	NA	TRBJ2-2	TRBV7-8	NA
TGTGCCAGCAGCCCCCGACTGGCGGGGGGCAATGAGCAGTTCTTC	CASSPRLAGGNEQFF	NA	TRBJ2-1	TRBV7-9	TRBD2